This TCR beta chain was obtained from a study of CD8 T cells in ankylosing spondylitis. For TCR beta, libraries came from quantitative 5'-RACE with molecular barcodes. From the 5' RACE reads, TCRdb called clonotypes with MiXCR, one entry per CDR3 protein. The data hold over 700,000 distinct CDR3 sequences, with roughly 19% observed a single time. Broader study findings: In peripheral blood, disease-linked CD8+ clones occurred at relatively low frequencies. Reported data indicate significant enrichment of disease-linked clones within matched ankylosing spondylitis synovial fluid. One TCR beta motif, made up of 7 or 8 highly homologous variants, appeared characteristic of ankylosing spondylitis blood.

A remark on this clonotype: Its target is not known.

Trimming cost V 5 bases and J 6 bases; bases outside gene matches: 7. The CDR3 runs 14 residues. Germline loops: CDR1 SGDLS, CDR2 YYNGEE. This clonotype was sampled from a male donor with ankylosing spondylitis. The chain recombines TRBV9 with TRBJ2-2; TRBD1 agrees at 7 bases. The sample comprised blood, either unsorted or a sorted T cell fraction (not recorded which). CDR3 bases: TGTGCCAGCAGTGTAACAGGGGTACCCGGGGAGCTGTTTTTT. Translation gives CASSVTGVPGELFF.